This T cell receptor (beta chain) was identified in a study of cytomegalovirus exposure and HLA in healthy donors (dated by TCRdb to about 2017). Regarding the study in general: An earlier analysis of 587 of the donors reported about 300 Gb of sequence data and 95 million to 120 million unique TCR beta sequences obtained from around 190 million T cells. An early release that covered roughly 600 HLA-typed donors contained around 330 gigabases of sequencing data and tens of millions of unique TCR sequences. Among the roughly 400 genotyped donors, around 81% belonged to the genetic ancestry cluster associated with self-reported Caucasian donors. The study aimed to test whether signatures of past pathogen exposure could be identified by cataloging public T cell receptors. The T cell repertoires of 700 or so subjects were profiled by immunosequencing and related to cytomegalovirus serostatus. Along with the approximately 700-subject first cohort, a separate validation cohort of over 90 different subjects was used. The study combined high-throughput TCR immunosequencing, statistical association of individual TCRs with disease status, and machine learning to predict cytomegalovirus infection status. In a later analysis, previously published TCR beta repertoires from 670 or so donors were re-analyzed and high-resolution HLA genotyping was added so that TCR occurrence patterns could be studied. Rather than using new phenotypic data, the later analysis identified candidate immune exposures from TCR beta sequences and from how often those sequences occurred across donors. An earlier analysis of 587 of the donors used high-throughput TCR beta sequencing to judge whether each TCR beta V gene segment behaved as functional or pseudogenic. Donor age, sex, ethnicity and CMV serostatus were compiled together with the repertoire data. A later genetic analysis took genome-wide SNP genotypes for about three fifths of the roughly 700 donors and used that subset as a discovery cohort. All discovery cohort repertoires had been generated using a single sequencing platform. HLA typing included class I and class II loci at four-digit resolution. The number of typed donors differed by locus: about 620-640 for A, B, C, DRB1 and DQB1; approximately 530 for DQA1; 606 for DPA1; and 450 to 480 for DPB1. Because of strong linkage in the cohort, five DR-DQ haplotypes were treated as single units for association and clustering. On average, about 240,000 unique TCR beta nucleotide sequences were sequenced per donor among some 420 genotyped donors of the cohort, with roughly 18% of those sequences being non-productive.

To prepare the library, the immunoSEQ multiplex PCR assay was applied. The multiplex PCR relied on a mix of 60 forward primers for TCR Vbeta segments and 13 reverse primers for TCR Jbeta segments. A multiplex PCR assay on genomic DNA amplified the CDR3 region of rearranged TCR beta genes. The amplified TCR beta libraries were sequenced on the Illumina HiSeq System as 87-base-pair reads. The paper's data handling went like this. A later analysis tallied around 80 million unique TCR beta chains across the roughly 610 repertoires, and around 9.9 million of those chains were shared by two or more donors. Raw reads were error-corrected and collapsed into unique sequences by a nearest-neighbor algorithm in which closely related sequences were merged to remove PCR and sequencing errors. V, D and J gene segments were assigned by aligning CDR3 sequences to IMGT reference sequences. Each retained sequence needed at least a six-nucleotide match to both a V gene segment and a J gene segment. Rearrangements were called productive when the CDR3 lacked stop codons and stayed in frame with V and J; all others were non-productive. Following IMGT convention, CDR3 was defined as the stretch from the second conserved V-encoded cysteine to the conserved J-encoded phenylalanine. Sequences without an unambiguous match to a single V gene segment were excluded from the earlier analysis of several hundred of the donors. In an earlier analysis of around 590 of the donors, a V segment was called functional when productive rearrangements were above 56.7%, and segregating when the standard deviation between donors exceeded 5%. To diagnose cytomegalovirus status from the catalog of TCR beta chain sequences, a statistical classification framework was built. V and J gene assignment, in a later analysis, came from comparing TCR nucleotide sequences with IMGT/GENE-DB human TR gene sequences. Using the TCRdist pipeline, a later analysis assigned CDR3 sequences along with most-parsimonious VDJ recombination scenarios. A later analysis defined each TCR beta chain by its CDR3 amino acid sequence plus V-gene family, and excluded reads lacking a unique V-gene family. To address suspected cross-contamination and a sequencing artifact, a later analysis removed 450 to 700 highly shared, low-generation-probability nucleotide sequences. In a later analysis, a clonal expansion index was calculated for each public chain from normalized within-repertoire ranks of inferred template counts. In a later analysis, generation probabilities were computed using a VDJ recombination model fitted to out-of-frame rearrangements, and the results were checked against IGoR. In a later analysis, TCR-TCR, TCR-HLA and TCR-CMV co-occurrence was scored with hypergeometric tests, and a repertoire-size bias correction was applied to TCR pairs. A later analysis estimated false discovery rates by permuting HLA or CMV assignments 20 times. In a later analysis, co-occurring TCRs were grouped using DBSCAN, with TCRdist sequence similarity added in when clustering inside HLA-allele-positive subsets. Repertoires with fewer than 30,000 or more than 120,000 public chains were left out of co-occurrence clustering, as were a handful of repertoires with anomalous nucleotide sharing. Held by TCRdb, this immuneACCESS table contains in-frame sequences only and omits some clones. Under half of the omission traces to an unresolved V gene where checked; the cause of the rest is unknown. From that table come the V and J calls and clone size; the DNA was used to work out D and trimming. The sample data list tens of thousands of clones, and more than 65% of these were observed just once. The biggest ten clones account for about 12% of the sample.

General conclusions and limits of the study: Broadly in line with IMGT annotations, most TCR beta V segments showed up in productive rearrangements about 87% or about 30% of the time in an earlier analysis of about 500 of the donors. Sequencing depth was assumed to be roughly uniform across donors in the presence/absence analyses, though that assumption may not hold. A cluster of highly shared sequence variants was judged likely to represent a technical artifact of the sequencing pipeline. Because some donors lacked HLA typing at each locus, the association tests relied only on the typed subset. Assigning TCR associations to individual alleles was difficult when HLA alleles, especially DR and DQ, strongly co-occurred. The study listed 150 to 200 TCR beta chains as associated with cytomegalovirus. Three of the identified cytomegalovirus-associated TCR beta chains were confirmed in vitro to be specific for cytomegalovirus antigens. Across donors, most TCR sequences were observed very rarely, whereas some public TCRs were present in many individuals. A further reported finding was that TCR beta sequences accurately predicted the HLA-A and HLA-B alleles for most subjects in the first cohort. Correlated functional status among segregating V segments might reflect linkage disequilibrium, but an unknown experimental factor could not be ruled out. In a later analysis, most CMV-associated TCR beta chains were found to appear HLA-restricted, with HLA associations seemingly driven largely by CMV exposure. Specific HLA alleles were associated with 15,000 to 20,000 TCR beta sequences at a false discovery rate of 0.05 in a later analysis. The only immune exposure information available for the cohort was CMV serostatus. In this cohort, only TCR beta chains were sequenced, and detectable features were limited by the absence of alpha or paired-chain data. An association between a missense DCLRE1C variant and V-gene and J-gene trimming of TCR beta chains was found in a later genetic analysis and replicated in an independent cohort. The authors suggested that the approach could potentially be extended to other disease states and immunological phenotypes. In a later genetic analysis, fewer N-insertions in productive TCRs were reported among donors in an Asian-associated ancestry cluster than the roughly 700-donor mean. Because counts were too low, roughly 18 rarely observed V segments, including chromosome 9 orphons, were left out of the earlier analysis of approximately 500 of the donors. In a later analysis, TCR association rates were found to vary across HLA loci, with the most associated TCRs seen for DRB1 alleles and the fewest for HLA-C alleles. Cytomegalovirus status was reported to be diagnosed by the classifier with high specificity and sensitivity in both the original and validation cohorts. In a later analysis, HLA-associated TCR beta chains were found to be more clonally expanded and to have lower generation probabilities than equally common non-associated chains. In a later analysis, several top co-occurrence clusters were reported to appear linked to parvovirus B19, influenza, CMV and Epstein-Barr virus.

Of note for this clone: Its antigen remains unidentified. Per-base qualities were not stored, and no clone one base away is much larger.

The cohort comprised 550 to 700 healthy bone marrow donors. Cohort members were all nominally healthy when sampled, although unrecorded immune exposures were likely present. The donor tested CMV seropositive and was one of the 289 seropositive cohort members. A peripheral blood sample was provided by each donor, and peripheral blood mononuclear cells were used for TCR beta sequencing. The Qiagen DNeasy Blood Extraction Kit was used to extract genomic DNA from the blood cell samples. The specimen sequenced was PBMCs. This clonotype was sampled from a male donor in good health and CMV-seropositive.

The DNA is as follows: TGTGCCAGCAGTGACTCCCAGGGGGCTTGTGACACTGAAGCTTTCTTT. Its protein is CASSDSQGACDTEAFF. Recombination connected TRBV6-4 to TRBJ1-1, with 8 central nucleotides matching TRBD1. There are 16 amino acids in the CDR3, from cysteine to phenylalanine inclusive. The retained sequence is limited to the CDR3, 48 bases, with the frame set at the first base. V is pruned by 0 bases and J by 3 bases, leaving 6 bases of the junction without a gene match. The germline V gene specifies MRHNA as CDR1 and SNTAGT as CDR2.